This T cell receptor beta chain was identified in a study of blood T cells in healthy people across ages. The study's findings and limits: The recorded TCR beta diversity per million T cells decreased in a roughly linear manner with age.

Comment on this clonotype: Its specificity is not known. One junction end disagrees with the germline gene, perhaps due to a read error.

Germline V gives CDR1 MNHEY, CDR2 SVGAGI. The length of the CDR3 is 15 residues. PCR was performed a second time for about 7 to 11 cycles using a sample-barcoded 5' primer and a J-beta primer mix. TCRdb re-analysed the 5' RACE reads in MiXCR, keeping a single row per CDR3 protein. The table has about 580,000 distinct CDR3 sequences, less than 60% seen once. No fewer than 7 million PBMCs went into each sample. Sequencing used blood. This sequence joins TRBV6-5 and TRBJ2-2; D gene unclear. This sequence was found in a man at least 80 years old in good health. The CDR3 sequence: CASGYWAANTGELFF. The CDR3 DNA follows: TGTGCCAGCGGTTACTGGGCCGCGAACACCGGGGAGCTGTTTTTT.